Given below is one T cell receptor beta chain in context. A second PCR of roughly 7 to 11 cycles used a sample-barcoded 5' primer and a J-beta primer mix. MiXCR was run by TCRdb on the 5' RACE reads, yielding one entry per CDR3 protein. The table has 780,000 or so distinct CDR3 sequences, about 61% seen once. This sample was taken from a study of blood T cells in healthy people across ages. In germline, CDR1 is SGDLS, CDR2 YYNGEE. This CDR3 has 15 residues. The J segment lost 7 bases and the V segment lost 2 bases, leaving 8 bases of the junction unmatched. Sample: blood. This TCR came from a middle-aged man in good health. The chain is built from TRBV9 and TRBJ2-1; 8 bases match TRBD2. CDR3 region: CASSVSAGDANEQFF. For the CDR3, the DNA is TGTGCCAGCAGCGTTTCAGCGGGAGATGCGAATGAGCAGTTCTTC.